Listed here are 28 T cell receptor beta chains from one sample, sequenced in a study of T cell repertoires in cytomegalovirus infection. TCRdb independently ran MiXCR on the reads; one entry per CDR3 protein. The sample contains 350,000 to 400,000 distinct CDR3 sequences, about 34% of which appear only once. These receptors' targets are unknown. Sequenced here: cultured PBMCs, sampled from culture after CMV antigen stimulation. These receptors all come from a human donor in good health (CMV status not recorded). Some clones in this sample may be carry-over from other donors' samples.

This clonotype was counted between two and nine times. V usage is TRBV6-2 or TRBV6-3 and J usage is TRBJ2-1; D gene unclear. Germline assignment: CDR1 MNHEY and CDR2 SVGEGT. V was clipped by 7 bases and J by 2 bases, with 9 bases between them. This CDR3 has 13 residues. The DNA of the CDR3 is TGTGCCAGCACAGACCCACCCTACAATGAGCAGTTCTTC. Its translation is CASTDPPYNEQFF.

The chain uses TRBV24-1 and TRBJ1-5, with D maybe TRBD1 (5 bases). Looked up from germline, CDR1 is KGHDR and CDR2 is SFDVKD. The CDR3 has 14 amino acids. Between the trimmed V and J ends, which lost 9 bases and 1 base, there was a span of 12 bases. The CDR3 nucleotides are TGTGCCACCCGAGGGACGGGGAGCAATCAGCCCCAGCATTTT. This translates into CATRGTGSNQPQHF.

This clonotype was detected a few times. This rearrangement joins TRBV7-8 to TRBJ1-2, with TRBD1 as a possible D gene (5 bases). Germline CDR1 is SGHVS and CDR2 is FQNEAQ. The germline V and J ends were trimmed by 5 bases and 4 bases, with 17 bases remaining between them. The CDR3 length is 15 residues. CDR3 sequence: CASSPGRAGGYGYTF. In nucleotides, the CDR3 is TGTGCCAGCAGCCCAGGGCGTGCGGGTGGCTATGGCTACACCTTC.

The chain links TRBV28 to TRBJ2-3; D remains unclear. The length of the CDR3 is 12 residues. Germline lookup yields CDR1 MDHEN and CDR2 SYDVKM. V was pared by 6 bases and J by 2 bases, with 6 bases between. The CDR3 is CASRNPTDTQYF. The CDR3 bases are TGTGCCAGCAGGAACCCCACAGATACGCAGTATTTT. The variable domain in full, completed from reference TRBV28 and TRBJ2-3, reads DVKVTQSSRYLVKRTGEKVFLECVQDMDHENMFWYRQDPGLGLRLIYFSYDVKMKEKGDIPEGYSVSREKKERFSLILESASTNQTSMYLCASRNPTDTQYFGPGTRLTVL.

This chain connects TRBV7-2 to TRBJ2-7; tentative D call: TRBD1 (5 bases). V lost 3 bases to trimming and J lost 5 bases, with 14 bases between them. The CDR3 is 14 amino acids. Germline CDR1 reads SGHTA; CDR2 reads FQGNSA. The CDR3 sequence is CASSFSSRRDEQYF. Here the CDR3 DNA reads TGTGCCAGCAGCTTTAGTTCCCGCAGGGACGAGCAGTACTTC.

The DNA of the CDR3 is TGTGCCAGCAGTTTCCTAGCGGGAGGGCCGCTGTTCTTC. Its protein is CASSFLAGGPLFF. J is TRBJ2-1 and V is TRBV28; 12 bases are a match to TRBD2. CDR1 is MDHEN and CDR2 is SYDVKM in the germline V gene. Trimming at V came to 3 bases and at J to 15 bases, leaving 6 bases not matched to a gene. The CDR3 totals 13 residues. Based on the CDR3 plus reference TRBV28 and TRBJ2-1, the full variable domain is DVKVTQSSRYLVKRTGEKVFLECVQDMDHENMFWYRQDPGLGLRLIYFSYDVKMKEKGDIPEGYSVSREKKERFSLILESASTNQTSMYLCASSFLAGGPLFFGPGTRLTVL.

This chain links TRBV7-2 with TRBJ1-4; D not resolved. Germline V gene sequence: CDR1 SGHTA, CDR2 FQGNSA. V was pared by 6 bases and J by 5 bases, with 16 bases between. The CDR3 loop spans 15 amino acids. In DNA form, the CDR3 reads TGTGCCAGCAGTCGGGATTTCTTGGCAAATGAAAAACTGTTTTTT. Residues: CASSRDFLANEKLFF.

This clonotype was counted at least ten times. The chain links TRBV7-2 to TRBJ1-2, with D unresolved. The V gene's germline CDR1 is SGHTA and CDR2 FQGNSA. Trimming stripped 5 bases from V and 6 bases from J, with 19 bases between. The CDR3 covers 15 residues. The CDR3 bases are TGTGCCAGCAGCCTCGACAATAGAGGTGGAGATGGCTACACCTTC. This gives the protein CASSLDNRGGDGYTF.

V is TRBV28 and J is TRBJ2-3; tentatively, D is TRBD2 (5 bases). CDR1 and CDR2 from the germline V gene are MDHEN and SYDVKM. The CDR3 extends over 15 amino acids. V was clipped by 10 bases and J by 2 bases, with 19 bases between them. For the CDR3, the DNA is TGTGCCACCACTGCGGGCGCTCGCTTCACAGATACGCAGTATTTT. This codes for CATTAGARFTDTQYF.

There are a few counts of this clonotype. The chain links TRBV24-1 to TRBJ1-2; D not resolved. CDR1 KGHDR and CDR2 SFDVKD come from the germline V gene. V gave up 5 bases and J gave up 4 bases, with 16 bases separating them. The CDR3 length is 15 residues. CDR3 sequence (DNA): TGTGCCACCAGTGGAAGAATGGAAGTCGGCTATGGCTACACCTTC. It yields the protein CATSGRMEVGYGYTF.

The chain has TRBV4-3 and TRBJ1-5; TRBD1 is a possible D gene (5 bases). V gave up 1 base and J gave up 2 bases, with 12 bases separating them. The CDR3 extends over 16 amino acids. CDR1 is LGHNA and CDR2 is YSLEER in the germline V gene. CDR3 in amino acids: CASSQVTGGGNQPQHF. The CDR3 nucleotides are TGCGCCAGCAGCCAAGTTACCGGGGGTGGCAATCAGCCCCAGCATTTT.

The chain couples TRBV7-3 to TRBJ2-4, with D perhaps matching TRBD2 (6 bases). The CDR3 has 16 residues. V gave up 5 bases and J gave up 0 bases, with 14 bases separating them. Germline V gene sequence: CDR1 SGHTA, CDR2 FQGTGA. In nucleotides, the CDR3 is TGTGCCAGCAGCGCGGGGCAGGGACTAGCCAAAAACATTCAGTACTTC. Encoded protein: CASSAGQGLAKNIQYF. Looking up the rest from reference TRBV7-3 and TRBJ2-4 gives the full variable domain: GAGVSQTPSNKVTEKGKYVELRCDPISGHTALYWYRQSLGQGPEFLIYFQGTGAADDSGLPNDRFFAVRPEGSVSTLKIQRTERGDSAVYLCASSAGQGLAKNIQYFGAGTRLSVL.

This clonotype was seen a handful of times. The CDR3 DNA sequence: TGTGCCAGCAGCTGGCCAGCGGGAGGGAATTACAATGAGCAGTTCTTC. Translated: CASSWPAGGNYNEQFF. This chain connects TRBV7-6 to TRBJ2-1, with 10 nucleotides matching TRBD2. Losses at the gene ends were 4 bases for V and 4 bases for J; bases not matched to a gene: 7. CDR3 size: 16 residues. Looked up from germline, CDR1 is SGHVS and CDR2 is FNYEAQ.

The chain has TRBV12-3 or TRBV12-4 and TRBJ1-1; D unresolved. CDR3 size: 14 residues. V shed 8 bases and J shed 5 bases, with 18 bases lying between them. As DNA, the CDR3 is TGTGCCAGCGGAACTATACGGGTTTTAACTGAAGCTTTCTTT. Protein: CASGTIRVLTEAFF.

In nucleotides, the CDR3 is TGTGCCAGCTCCTTGTCTCGGGAGAACACTGAAGCTTTCTTT. Protein: CASSLSRENTEAFF. The rearrangement joins TRBV25-1 to TRBJ1-1; D remains unclear. V was pared by 8 bases and J by 1 base, with 14 bases between. Germline V lookup: CDR1 MGHDK, CDR2 SYGVNS. The length of the CDR3 is 14 residues.

This clonotype came up a few times. The rearrangement joins TRBV7-8 to TRBJ2-7; 7 bases are shared with TRBD2. The V gene end was trimmed by 5 bases and the J gene end by 2 bases; junction bases not matched to a gene: 6. Germline V gene sequence: CDR1 SGHVS, CDR2 FQNEAQ. The CDR3 sequence is 14 residues long. The CDR3 sequence: CASSRGAGAYEQYV. The CDR3 DNA follows: TGTGCCAGCAGCCGGGGCGCGGGGGCCTACGAGCAGTACGTC.

The CDR3, as DNA: TGCGCCAGCAGCCAAGAACCTCCCAGACCCCAAGAGACCCAGTACTTC. The encoded protein is CASSQEPPRPQETQYF. The chain joins TRBV4-1 to TRBJ2-5; no reliable D call. CDR1 and CDR2 (germline): MGHRA, YSYEKL. V dropped 0 bases and J dropped 1 base, with 12 bases sitting between them. The CDR3 covers 16 residues.

This clonotype was observed at least ten times. The rearrangement uses TRBV30 and TRBJ1-6; D is uncertain. The V gene's germline CDR1 is GTSNPN and CDR2 SVGIG (reference sequence). Trimming removed 4 bases at V and 6 bases at J, with 10 bases between. CDR3 length: 13 amino acids. CDR3 amino acids: CAWKPEGNSPLHF. The CDR3 region has the DNA TGTGCCTGGAAACCGGAGGGTAATTCACCCCTCCACTTT.

The genes are TRBV19 and TRBJ1-2; D is possibly TRBD1 (6 bases). The CDR3 is 12 residues long. The ends were cut back, 2 bases at V and 8 bases at J, with 9 bases in the middle. From germline, CDR1 is LNHDA and CDR2 SQIVND (reference sequence). The CDR3 region has the DNA TGTGCCAGTAGTATAACGAGGGGGGGCTACACCTTC. Residues: CASSITRGGYTF. Full variable domain (missing parts from reference TRBV19 and TRBJ1-2): DGGITQSPKYLFRKEGQNVTLSCEQNLNHDAMYWYRQDPGQGLRLIYYSQIVNDFQKGDIAEGYSVSREKKESFPLTVTSAQKNPTAFYLCASSITRGGYTFGSGTRLTVV.

V gene TRBV18 combines with J gene TRBJ2-4; possible D gene TRBD2, 5 bases. Trimming shortened V by 3 bases and J by 2 bases, and 17 bases separated the two germline ends. CDR1 is KGHSH and CDR2 is LQKENI in the germline V gene. The CDR3 loop spans 17 amino acids. The CDR3 coding sequence is TGTGCCAGCTCACCGAGTTCCGAGGGAAATACCAAAAACATTCAGTACTTC. Residues: CASSPSSEGNTKNIQYF.

The chain links TRBV7-2 to TRBJ2-3, with a weak D call TRBD2 (5 bases). The ends were cut back, 1 base at V and 9 bases at J, with 8 bases in the middle. This CDR3 is 12 amino acids long. Per the germline V gene, CDR1 is SGHTA and CDR2 is FQGNSA. The CDR3 sequence is CASSLGRVTQYF. As DNA, the CDR3 is TGTGCCAGCAGCTTAGGGCGGGTAACGCAGTATTTT.

This clonotype was seen only a few times. The rearrangement uses TRBV7-2 and TRBJ2-7; 10 nucleotides line up with TRBD2. The CDR3 is 18 amino acids. Germline CDR1 reads SGHTA; CDR2 reads FQGNSA. V lost 5 bases to trimming and J lost 0 bases; unmatched junction nucleotides: 13. CDR3 in amino acids: CASSPWRLAGRDSYEQYF. The CDR3 DNA reads as TGTGCCAGCAGCCCGTGGAGACTAGCGGGCCGCGACTCCTACGAGCAGTACTTC.

V and J are TRBV18 and TRBJ2-3; 8 positions agree with TRBD2. Looked up from germline, CDR1 is KGHSH and CDR2 is LQKENI. V lost 3 bases to trimming and J lost 5 bases; unmatched junction nucleotides: 7. CDR3 size: 15 residues. Here the CDR3 reads CASSPGLADIDTQYF. The CDR3 DNA reads as TGTGCCAGCTCACCCGGACTAGCTGATATAGATACGCAGTATTTT.

The chain couples TRBV7-9 to TRBJ2-1, with TRBD2 as a possible D gene (6 bases). Trimming took 6 bases from V and 8 from J, leaving 14 bases between them. The germline V gene has CDR1 SEHNR and CDR2 FQNEAQ (reference sequence). This CDR3 has 13 amino acids. As DNA, the CDR3 is TGTGCCAGCAGGGTGGCAGGGACTCATGAGCAGTTCTTC. Translation gives CASRVAGTHEQFF.

This clonotype was detected ten times or more. The J gene is TRBJ2-1, the V gene TRBV7-2; the match to TRBD2 covers 10 bases. Germline lookup yields CDR1 SGHTA and CDR2 FQGNSA. The V segment lost 5 bases and the J segment 9 bases; nucleotides outside the gene matches: 13. CDR3 length: 16 residues. CDR3 protein: CASSPRGPGLATEQFF. CDR3 DNA sequence: TGTGCCAGCAGCCCAAGAGGACCGGGACTAGCGACTGAGCAGTTCTTC.

J is TRBJ1-1 and V is TRBV28; D call uncertain. Germline CDR1 reads MDHEN; CDR2 reads SYDVKM. The length of the CDR3 is 16 residues. Trimming left V 2 bases short and J 3 bases short, with 16 bases between. CDR3 bases: TGTGCCAGCAGTTTAGGACCCCCGGGTCACGACACTGAAGCTTTCTTT. This sequence encodes CASSLGPPGHDTEAFF.

This chain connects TRBV28 to TRBJ1-5, with no clear D. Germline loops: CDR1 MDHEN, CDR2 SYDVKM. The CDR3 has 14 residues. With 6 bases removed from V and 6 bases from J, the gap between germline ends came to 15 bases. CDR3 in amino acids: CASSLPDYSQPQHF. CDR3 sequence (DNA): TGTGCCAGCAGCCTTCCGGACTACAGTCAGCCCCAGCATTTT. The full variable domain, with the rest looked up from reference TRBV28 and TRBJ1-5, is DVKVTQSSRYLVKRTGEKVFLECVQDMDHENMFWYRQDPGLGLRLIYFSYDVKMKEKGDIPEGYSVSREKKERFSLILESASTNQTSMYLCASSLPDYSQPQHFGDGTRLSIL.

This clonotype showed up just a few times. V and J are TRBV12-3 or TRBV12-4 and TRBJ2-2; 8 bases align to TRBD1. This CDR3 region has 17 residues. Trimming removed 6 bases from V and 0 bases from J; junction bases left unmatched: 9. The CDR3 region is CASRVTGGIANTGELFF. In DNA form, the CDR3 reads TGTGCCAGCAGGGTAACAGGGGGAATCGCGAACACCGGGGAGCTGTTTTTT.